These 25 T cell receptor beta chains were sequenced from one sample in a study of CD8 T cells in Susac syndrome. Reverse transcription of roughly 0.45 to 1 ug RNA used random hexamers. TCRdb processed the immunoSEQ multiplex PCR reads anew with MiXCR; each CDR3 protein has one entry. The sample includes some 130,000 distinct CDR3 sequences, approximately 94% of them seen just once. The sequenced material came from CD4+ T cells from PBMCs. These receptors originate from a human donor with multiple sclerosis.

For the CDR3, the DNA is TGCAGCGTTCAAGCGGGGGGGGATACGCAGTATTTT. Its translation: CSVQAGGDTQYF. J is TRBJ2-3 and V is TRBV29-1, with 10 bases identical to TRBD2. Germline V gene data show CDR1 as SQVTM and CDR2 as ANQGSEA. V shed 5 bases and J 6 bases; nucleotides not matched to a gene: 2. This CDR3 spans 12 amino acids.

CDR3 nucleotides: TGTGCCAGCTCGCTAAGGAGCTCCTACGAGCAGTACTTC. Its translation: CASSLRSSYEQYF. The chain is built from TRBV18 and TRBJ2-7; D call uncertain. Per the germline V gene, CDR1 is KGHSH and CDR2 is LQKENI. Between the trimmed V and J ends, which lost 6 bases and 0 bases, there was a span of 9 bases. The CDR3 extends over 13 amino acids.

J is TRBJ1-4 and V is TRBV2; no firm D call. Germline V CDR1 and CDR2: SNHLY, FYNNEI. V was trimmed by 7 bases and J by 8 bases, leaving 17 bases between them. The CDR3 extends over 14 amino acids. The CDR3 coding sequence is TGTGCCAGCAACACCGCGGGAGGCGTCGAAAAACTGTTTTTT. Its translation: CASNTAGGVEKLFF.

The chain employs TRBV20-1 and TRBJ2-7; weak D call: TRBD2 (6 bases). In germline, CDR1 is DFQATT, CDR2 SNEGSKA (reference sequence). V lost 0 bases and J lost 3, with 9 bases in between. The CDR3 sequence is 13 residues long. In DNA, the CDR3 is TGCAGTGCTAGAGAGGGGGGACTCTACGAGCAGTACTTC. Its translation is CSAREGGLYEQYF.

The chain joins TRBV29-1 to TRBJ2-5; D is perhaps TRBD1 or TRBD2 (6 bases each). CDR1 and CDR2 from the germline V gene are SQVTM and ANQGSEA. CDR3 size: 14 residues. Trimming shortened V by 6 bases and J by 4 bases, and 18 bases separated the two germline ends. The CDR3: CSVRGLQGGETQYF. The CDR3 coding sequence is TGCAGCGTGCGTGGATTACAGGGAGGAGAGACCCAGTACTTC. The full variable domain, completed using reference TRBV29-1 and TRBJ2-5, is SAVISQKPSRDICQRGTSLTIQCQVDSQVTMMFWYRQQPGQSLTLIATANQGSEATYESGFVIDKFPISRPNLTFSTLTVSNMSPEDSSIYLCSVRGLQGGETQYFGPGTRLLVL.

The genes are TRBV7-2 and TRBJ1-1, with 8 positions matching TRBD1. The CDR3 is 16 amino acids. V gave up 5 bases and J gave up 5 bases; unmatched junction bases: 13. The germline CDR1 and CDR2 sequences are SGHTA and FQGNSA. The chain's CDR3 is CASSRTGTGRGTEAFF. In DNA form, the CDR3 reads TGTGCCAGCAGCCGAACCGGGACAGGCCGGGGTACTGAAGCTTTCTTT.

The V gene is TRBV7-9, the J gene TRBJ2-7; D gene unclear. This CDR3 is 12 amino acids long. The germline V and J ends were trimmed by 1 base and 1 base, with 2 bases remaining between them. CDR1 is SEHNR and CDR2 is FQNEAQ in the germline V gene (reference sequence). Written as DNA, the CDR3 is TGTGCCAGCAGCTTAGAATCCTACGAGCAGTACTTC. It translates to CASSLESYEQYF.

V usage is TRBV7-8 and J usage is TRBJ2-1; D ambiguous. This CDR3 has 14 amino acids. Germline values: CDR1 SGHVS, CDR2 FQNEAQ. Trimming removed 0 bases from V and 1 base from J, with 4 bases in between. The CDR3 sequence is CASSLAGSYNEQFF. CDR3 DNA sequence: TGTGCCAGCAGCTTAGCCGGGTCCTACAATGAGCAGTTCTTC.

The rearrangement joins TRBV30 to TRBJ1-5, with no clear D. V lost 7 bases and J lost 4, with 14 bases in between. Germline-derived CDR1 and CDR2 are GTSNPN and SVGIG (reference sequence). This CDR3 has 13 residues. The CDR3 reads CASNRDLNQPQHF. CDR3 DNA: TGTGCCTCCAACAGAGACCTTAATCAGCCCCAGCATTTT.

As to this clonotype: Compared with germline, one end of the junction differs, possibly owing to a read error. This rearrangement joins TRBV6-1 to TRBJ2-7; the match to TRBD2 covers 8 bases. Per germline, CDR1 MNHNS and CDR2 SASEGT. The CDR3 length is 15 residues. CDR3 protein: CASREAGASSYEQYF. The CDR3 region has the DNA TGTGCCAGCAGGGAAGCGGGAGCCAGCTCCTACGAGCAGTACTTC.

In DNA form, the CDR3 reads TGTGCCAGTAGGGGGTGGGGGGAAGCTTTCTTT. Amino acid sequence: CASRGWGEAFF. The chain employs TRBV27 and TRBJ1-1, with D possibly TRBD1 on 6 matching bases. The length of the CDR3 is 11 residues. CDR1 is MNHEY and CDR2 is SMNVEV in the germline V gene (reference sequence). Trimming took off 9 bases at V and 8 bases at J, with 13 bases between the two ends.

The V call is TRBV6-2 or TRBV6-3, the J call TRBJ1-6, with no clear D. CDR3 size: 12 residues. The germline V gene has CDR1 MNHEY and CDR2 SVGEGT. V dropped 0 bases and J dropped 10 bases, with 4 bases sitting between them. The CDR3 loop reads CASSYSGSPLHF. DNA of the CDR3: TGTGCCAGCAGTTACTCGGGCTCACCCCTCCACTTT.

The CDR3 nucleotides read TGTGCCAGCAGCCCTTCGAACCCATTCGAGGCCGGGGAGCTGTTTTTT. Translated: CASSPSNPFEAGELFF. This chain joins TRBV3-1 and TRBJ2-2; D is uncertain. This CDR3 contains 16 residues. V was pared by 4 bases and J by 6 bases, with 18 bases between. Germline lookup yields CDR1 LGHDT and CDR2 YNNKEL (reference sequence).

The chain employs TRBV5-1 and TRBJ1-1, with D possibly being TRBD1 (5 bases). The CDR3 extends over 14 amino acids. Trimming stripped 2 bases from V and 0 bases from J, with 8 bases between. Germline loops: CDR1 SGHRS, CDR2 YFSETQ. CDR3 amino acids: CASSFRDVNTEAFF. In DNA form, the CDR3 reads TGCGCCAGCAGCTTTCGGGACGTGAACACTGAAGCTTTCTTT.

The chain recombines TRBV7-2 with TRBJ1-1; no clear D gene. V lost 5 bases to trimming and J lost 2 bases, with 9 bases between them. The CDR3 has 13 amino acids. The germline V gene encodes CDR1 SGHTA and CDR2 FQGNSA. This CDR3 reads CASSQIYNTEAFF. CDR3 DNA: TGTGCCAGCAGCCAGATATATAACACTGAAGCTTTCTTT.

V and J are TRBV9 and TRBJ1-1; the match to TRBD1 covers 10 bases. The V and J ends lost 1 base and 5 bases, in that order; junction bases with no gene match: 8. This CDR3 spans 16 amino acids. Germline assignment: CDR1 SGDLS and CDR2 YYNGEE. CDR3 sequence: CASSVNGQGERTEAFF. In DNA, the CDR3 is TGTGCCAGCAGCGTAAACGGACAGGGGGAGAGGACTGAAGCTTTCTTT.

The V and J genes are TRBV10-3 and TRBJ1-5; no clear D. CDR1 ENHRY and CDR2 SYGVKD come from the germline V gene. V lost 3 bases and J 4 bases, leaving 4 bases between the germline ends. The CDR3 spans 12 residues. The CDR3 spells CAISEANQPQHF. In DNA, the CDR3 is TGTGCCATCAGTGAAGCGAATCAGCCCCAGCATTTT.

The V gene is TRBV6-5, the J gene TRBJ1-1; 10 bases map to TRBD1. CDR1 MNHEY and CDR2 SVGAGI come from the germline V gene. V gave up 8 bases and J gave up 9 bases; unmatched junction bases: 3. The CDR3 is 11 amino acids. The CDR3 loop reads CASLGQGKAFF. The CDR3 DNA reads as TGTGCCAGCCTGGGACAGGGGAAAGCTTTCTTT.

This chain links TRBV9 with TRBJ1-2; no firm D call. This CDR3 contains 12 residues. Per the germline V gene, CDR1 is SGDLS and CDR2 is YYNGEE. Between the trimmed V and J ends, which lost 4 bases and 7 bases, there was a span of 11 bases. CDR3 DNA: TGTGCCAGCAGCCCCTATAACGGTGGCTACACCTTC. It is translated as CASSPYNGGYTF.

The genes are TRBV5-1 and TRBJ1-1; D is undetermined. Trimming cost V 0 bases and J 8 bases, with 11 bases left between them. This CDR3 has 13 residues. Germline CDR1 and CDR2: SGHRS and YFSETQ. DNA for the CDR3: TGCGCCAGCAGCTTGGGGGTTTATCCCGAAGCTTTCTTT. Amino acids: CASSLGVYPEAFF.

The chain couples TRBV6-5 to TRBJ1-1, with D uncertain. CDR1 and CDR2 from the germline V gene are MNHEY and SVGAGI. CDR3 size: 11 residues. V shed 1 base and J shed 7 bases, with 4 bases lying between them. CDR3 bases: TGTGCCAGCAGTTACTTGGGTGAAGCTTTCTTT. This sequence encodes CASSYLGEAFF.

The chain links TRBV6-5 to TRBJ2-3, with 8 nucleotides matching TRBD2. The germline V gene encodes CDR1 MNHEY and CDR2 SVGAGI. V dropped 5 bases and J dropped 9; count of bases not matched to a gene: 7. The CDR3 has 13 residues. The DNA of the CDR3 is TGTGCCAGCAGTCCACGGGGGGGCACAACGCAGTATTTT. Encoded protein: CASSPRGGTTQYF.

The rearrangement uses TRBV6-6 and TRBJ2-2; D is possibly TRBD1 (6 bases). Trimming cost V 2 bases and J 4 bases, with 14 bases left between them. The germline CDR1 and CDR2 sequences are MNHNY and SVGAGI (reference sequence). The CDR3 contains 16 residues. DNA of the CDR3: TGTGCCAGCAGTTACCTGGGCAGGGGTGGCACCGGGGAGCTGTTTTTT. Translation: CASSYLGRGGTGELFF.

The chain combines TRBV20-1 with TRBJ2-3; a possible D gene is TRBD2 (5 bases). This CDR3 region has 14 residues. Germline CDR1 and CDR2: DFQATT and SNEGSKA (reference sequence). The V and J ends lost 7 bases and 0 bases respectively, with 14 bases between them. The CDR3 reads CSGWSGSSTDTQYF. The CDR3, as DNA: TGCAGTGGGTGGAGCGGATCTAGCACAGATACGCAGTATTTT.

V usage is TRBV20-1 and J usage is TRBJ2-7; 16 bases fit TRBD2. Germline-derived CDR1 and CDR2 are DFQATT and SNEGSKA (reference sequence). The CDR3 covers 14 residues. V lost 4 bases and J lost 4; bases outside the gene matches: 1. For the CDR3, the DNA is TGCAGTGCTATGGGACTAGCGGGAGGGTACGAGCAGTACTTC. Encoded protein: CSAMGLAGGYEQYF.